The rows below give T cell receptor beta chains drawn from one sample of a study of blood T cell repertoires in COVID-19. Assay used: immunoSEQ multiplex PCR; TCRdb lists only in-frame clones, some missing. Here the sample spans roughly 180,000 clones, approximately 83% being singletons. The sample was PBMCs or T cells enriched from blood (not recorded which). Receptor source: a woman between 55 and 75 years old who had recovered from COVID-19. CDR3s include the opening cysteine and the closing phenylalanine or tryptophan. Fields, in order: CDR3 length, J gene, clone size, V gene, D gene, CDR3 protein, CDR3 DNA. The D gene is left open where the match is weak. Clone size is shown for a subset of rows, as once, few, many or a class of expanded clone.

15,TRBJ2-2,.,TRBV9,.,CASSVAGAAAGELFF,TGTGCCAGCAGCGTAGCTGGGGCCGCTGCCGGGGAGCTGTTTTTT
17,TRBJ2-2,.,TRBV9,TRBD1,CASSPRWTGRNTGELFF,TGTGCCAGCAGCCCTCGCTGGACAGGGAGGAACACCGGGGAGCTGTTTTTT
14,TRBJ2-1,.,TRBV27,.,CASSSITGIYEQFF,TGTGCCAGCAGTTCGATTACAGGGATTTATGAGCAGTTCTTC
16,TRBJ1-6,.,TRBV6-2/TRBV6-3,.,CASSSRSTRGNSPLHF,TGTGCCAGCAGTTCTCGGTCGACAAGGGGTAATTCACCCCTCCACTTT
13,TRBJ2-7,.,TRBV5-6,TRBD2,CASSLAGVDEQYF,TGTGCCAGCAGCCTAGCGGGAGTGGACGAGCAGTACTTC
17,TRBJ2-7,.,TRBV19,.,CASSIGAGSGVTYEQYF,TGTGCCAGTAGTATTGGTGCGGGATCGGGAGTCACCTACGAGCAGTACTTC
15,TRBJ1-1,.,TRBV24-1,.,CATSDSSQGNTEAFF,TGTGCCACCAGTGATTCCTCACAGGGCAACACTGAAGCTTTCTTT
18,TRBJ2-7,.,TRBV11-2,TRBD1,CASSSYPPRTGGFYEQYF,TGTGCCAGCAGCTCATATCCTCCCCGGACAGGGGGATTCTACGAGCAGTACTTC
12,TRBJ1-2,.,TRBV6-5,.,CASSRNRVSYTF,TGTGCCAGCAGTCGAAACAGGGTCAGCTACACCTTC
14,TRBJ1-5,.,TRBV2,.,CASSGGWQPLSQHF,TGTGCCAGCAGTGGAGGATGGCAGCCATTGTCCCAGCATTTT
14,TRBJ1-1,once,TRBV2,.,CASSKTGSFPEAFF,TGTGCCAGCAGTAAGACAGGCAGCTTTCCTGAAGCTTTCTTT
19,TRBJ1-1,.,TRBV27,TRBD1,CASSLQRPGQGQPNTEAFF,TGTGCCAGCAGCCTCCAACGCCCGGGACAGGGGCAACCGAACACTGAAGCTTTCTTT
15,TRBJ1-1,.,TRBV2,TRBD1,CASRTRDRGLTEAFF,TGTGCCAGCAGGACCCGGGACAGGGGGCTCACTGAAGCTTTCTTT
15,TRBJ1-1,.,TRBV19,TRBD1,CASSIQGGILTEAFF,TGTGCCAGTAGTATCCAAGGGGGCATACTCACTGAAGCTTTCTTT
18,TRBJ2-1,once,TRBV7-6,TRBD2,CASSLPSGIWSSYNEQFF,TGTGCCAGCAGCTTACCTAGCGGGATATGGAGCTCCTACAATGAGCAGTTCTTC
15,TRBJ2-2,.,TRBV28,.,CASSTIGSSPGELFF,TGTGCCAGCAGCACTATTGGGTCGAGCCCCGGGGAGCTGTTTTTT
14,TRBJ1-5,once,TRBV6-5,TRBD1,CASSWTGGYQPQHF,TGTGCCAGCAGTTGGACAGGGGGCTACCAGCCCCAGCATTTT
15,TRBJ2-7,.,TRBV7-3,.,CASSLGPGSSYEQYF,TGTGCCAGCAGCTTAGGGCCCGGAAGCTCCTACGAGCAGTACTTC
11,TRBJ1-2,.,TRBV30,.,CAGGARLSYTF,TGTGCCGGGGGGGCCCGCCTTAGCTACACCTTC
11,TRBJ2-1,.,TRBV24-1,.,CATSSNNEQFF,TGTGCCACCAGCAGTAATAATGAGCAGTTCTTC
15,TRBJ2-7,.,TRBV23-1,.,CASSQCKEQGCEQYF,TGCGCCAGCAGTCAATGTAAGGAACAGGGATGCGAGCAGTACTTC
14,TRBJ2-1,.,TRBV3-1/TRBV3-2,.,CASSPWGGQNEQFF,TGTGCCAGCAGCCCTTGGGGGGGGCAAAATGAGCAGTTCTTC
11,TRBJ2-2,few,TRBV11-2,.,CASSTTGELFF,TGTGCCAGCAGCACAACCGGGGAGCTGTTTTTT
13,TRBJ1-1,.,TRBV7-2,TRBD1,CASSLDRGSEAFF,TGTGCCAGCAGCTTAGACAGGGGATCTGAAGCTTTCTTT
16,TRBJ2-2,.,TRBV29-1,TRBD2,CSVEDWGGANTGELFF,TGCAGCGTTGAAGACTGGGGGGGAGCGAACACCGGGGAGCTGTTTTTT
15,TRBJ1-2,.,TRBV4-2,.,CASSQGSGGGDGYTF,TGTGCCAGCAGCCAAGGCTCAGGAGGGGGGGATGGCTACACCTTC
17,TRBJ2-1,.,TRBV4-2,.,CASSQVGSKKPYNEQFF,TGTGCCAGCAGCCAAGTAGGGAGTAAGAAGCCCTACAATGAGCAGTTCTTC
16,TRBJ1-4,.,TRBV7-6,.,CASSQISGAGNEKLFF,TGTGCCAGCAGCCAAATTTCAGGGGCGGGTAATGAAAAACTGTTTTTT
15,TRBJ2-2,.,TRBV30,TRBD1,CAWSVLGQGTGELFF,TGTGCCTGGAGTGTATTGGGACAGGGCACCGGGGAGCTGTTTTTT
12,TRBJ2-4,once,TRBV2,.,CASSERGHIQYF,TGTGCCAGCAGTGAAAGGGGCCACATTCAGTACTTC
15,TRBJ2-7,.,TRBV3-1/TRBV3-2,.,CASSQDSSQRYEQYF,TGTGCCAGCAGCCAAGATTCCAGTCAACGCTACGAGCAGTACTTC
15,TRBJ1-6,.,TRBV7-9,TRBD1,CASSSGGAGLRPLHF,TGTGCCAGCAGCTCAGGGGGTGCGGGATTGCGGCCCCTCCACTTT
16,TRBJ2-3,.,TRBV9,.,CASSQQGAGVTDTQYF,TGTGCCAGCAGCCAACAGGGTGCGGGGGTTACAGATACGCAGTATTTT
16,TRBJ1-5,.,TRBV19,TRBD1,CASSHRTGGGNQPQHF,TGTGCCAGTAGTCATAGGACAGGGGGTGGCAATCAGCCCCAGCATTTT
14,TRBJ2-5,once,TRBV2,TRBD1,CASSRTGGQETQYF,TGTGCCAGCAGCCGGACAGGGGGCCAAGAGACCCAGTACTTC
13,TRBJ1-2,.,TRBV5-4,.,CASSLQGNYGYTF,TGTGCCAGCAGCTTGCAGGGTAACTATGGCTACACCTTC
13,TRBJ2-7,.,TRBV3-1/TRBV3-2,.,CASSLRSSYEQYF,TGTGCCAGCAGCCTTCGTAGCTCCTACGAGCAGTACTTC
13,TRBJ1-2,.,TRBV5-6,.,CASSLNRNYGYTF,TGTGCCAGCAGCTTGAATCGTAACTATGGCTACACCTTC
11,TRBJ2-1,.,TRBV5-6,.,CASSSYNEQFF,TGTGCCAGCAGCTCATACAATGAGCAGTTCTTC
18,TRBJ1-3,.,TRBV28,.,CASRPPPPGGTSGNTIYF,TGTGCCAGCAGACCCCCCCCACCGGGGGGGACCTCTGGAAACACCATATATTTT
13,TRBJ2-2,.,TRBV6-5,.,CASSIANTGELFF,TGTGCCAGCAGTATCGCGAACACCGGGGAGCTGTTTTTT
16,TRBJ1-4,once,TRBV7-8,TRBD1,CASSRDRAATNEKLFF,TGTGCCAGCAGCAGAGACAGGGCCGCAACTAATGAAAAACTGTTTTTT
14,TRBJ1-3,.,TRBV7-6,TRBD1,CASGTGGPGNTIYF,TGTGCCAGCGGGACAGGGGGTCCTGGAAACACCATATATTTT
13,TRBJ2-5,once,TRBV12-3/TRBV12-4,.,CASSTRLGETQYF,TGTGCCAGCAGCACAAGACTCGGAGAGACCCAGTACTTC
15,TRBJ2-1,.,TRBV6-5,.,CASSPPGLSYNEQFF,TGTGCCAGCAGTCCCCCCGGACTTTCCTACAATGAGCAGTTCTTC
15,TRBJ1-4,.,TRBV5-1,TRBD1,CASRSQGASNEKLFF,TGCGCCAGCAGATCCCAGGGGGCTTCTAATGAAAAACTGTTTTTT